A selection of T cell receptor beta chains follows, all from one sample in a study of T cells in localized non-small cell lung cancer. This table comes from immunoSEQ multiplex PCR, and its TCRdb copy is limited to in-frame clones, with some not included. The profile shows tens of thousands of clones, 87% of them singletons. The source material was peripheral blood mononuclear cells, sampled before any cancer treatment. These receptors were collected from a man aged 35 to 69 with stage III lung adenocarcinoma. Both conserved end residues are part of each CDR3. Some rows mark clone size as missing; the rest say once, few, many or name a class of expanded clone.

TRBV14	TRBJ1-2	.	CASSQPSRTSGGYTF
TRBV7-9	TRBJ1-6	.	CASSGGSDRYYNSPLHF
TRBV29-1	TRBJ2-2	.	CSAAGGLAGGLGELFF
TRBV7-3	TRBJ2-3	.	CASSRDYSDTQYF
TRBV27	TRBJ1-2	.	CASSLQGTLGYGYTF
TRBV19	TRBJ2-7	once	CASSMGTGILYEQYF
TRBV7-9	TRBJ2-3	.	CASSLGPGGADTQYF
TRBV18	TRBJ2-7	few	CASSQGDRGYEQYF
TRBV9	TRBJ1-2	.	CASSAQPQAIGYTF
TRBV5-1	TRBJ2-7	.	CASSLGGGAREQYF
TRBV28	TRBJ1-1	.	CASRIGQPVTEAFF
TRBV14	TRBJ1-4	.	CASSPQLTAFGEKLFF
TRBV11-3	TRBJ2-5	few	CASSLWGTETQYF
TRBV7-6	TRBJ2-1	.	CASSLWGGREQFF
TRBV9	TRBJ2-7	.	CASSVAPPGEQYF
TRBV9	TRBJ2-1	.	CASSLTGTSSYNEQFF
TRBV5-5	TRBJ1-1	.	CASSLRATLLNTEAFF
TRBV7-8	TRBJ1-2	.	CASSLEPGHYGYTF
TRBV18	TRBJ1-2	.	CASSPLGRGNSGGYTF
TRBV6-6	TRBJ2-2	.	CASSSRQGYTGELFF
TRBV5-1	TRBJ2-7	.	CASSHDVSYEQYF
TRBV6-5	TRBJ1-2	.	CASRTGGDGYTF
TRBV2	TRBJ2-3	.	CASRTRGITDTQYF
TRBV5-4	TRBJ2-7	.	CASSVAGGGYEQYF
TRBV27	TRBJ1-6	.	CASIMQGKVSYNSPLHF
TRBV7-2	TRBJ2-7	.	CASSPTVAGGGEQYF
TRBV7-9	TRBJ1-5	.	CASSLVDNQPQHF
TRBV30	TRBJ2-7	.	CAWSRKRGTSYEQYF
TRBV7-9	TRBJ1-2	.	CASSSWTGNYGYTF
TRBV5-5	TRBJ2-1	.	CASSLGQGVDNEQFF
TRBV19	TRBJ1-2	.	CASRRGGLYGYTF
TRBV2	TRBJ2-1	.	CASDQGVQYNEQFF
TRBV29-1	TRBJ1-2	once	CSVEPGRGSTF
TRBV5-1	TRBJ1-2	.	CASSLAQAEYGYTF
TRBV11-3	TRBJ2-3	.	CASSLGVQTTDTQYF
TRBV5-1	TRBJ1-1	.	CASSTEGGGTEAFF
TRBV6-5	TRBJ2-2	.	CASSHRQGRTGELFF
TRBV6-6	TRBJ1-1	.	CASSYGGNTEAFF
TRBV18	TRBJ2-7	.	CASSPQGQGSRHEQYF
TRBV7-2	TRBJ2-2	.	CASRQGATGELFF
TRBV29-1	TRBJ2-7	once	CSVLPGLVDDHYEQYF
TRBV6-6	TRBJ2-7	once	CASNLQGASYEQYF
TRBV28	TRBJ2-3	.	CASSFLTVPTDTQYF
TRBV10-3	TRBJ2-7	.	CAISVRDSRSYEQYF
TRBV6-5	TRBJ2-7	.	CASKTGGRGEQYF
TRBV10-3	TRBJ2-7	.	CAISGAGDLYEQYF
TRBV9	TRBJ1-5	.	CASTPTDRDQPQHF
TRBV4-2	TRBJ1-2	.	CASSQDEGQGPRGYTF
TRBV10-2	TRBJ2-7	few	CASSVGRSYEQYF
TRBV7-9	TRBJ1-2	.	CASSHPGTPNYGYTF
TRBV6-1	TRBJ1-1	.	CASSQEGLANTEAFF
TRBV7-9	TRBJ2-1	.	CASSFQAGLSGNEQFF
TRBV18	TRBJ1-1	.	CASSPPGTVGNTEAFF